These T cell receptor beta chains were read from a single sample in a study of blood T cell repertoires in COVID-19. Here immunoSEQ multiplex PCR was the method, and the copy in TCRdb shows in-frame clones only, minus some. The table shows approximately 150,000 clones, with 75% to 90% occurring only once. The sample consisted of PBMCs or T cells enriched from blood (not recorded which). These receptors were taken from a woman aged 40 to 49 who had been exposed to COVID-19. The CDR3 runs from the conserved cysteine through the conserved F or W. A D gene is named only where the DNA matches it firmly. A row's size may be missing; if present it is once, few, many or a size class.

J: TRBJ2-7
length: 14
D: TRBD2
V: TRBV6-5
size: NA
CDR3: CASWVGTSGTPVGF
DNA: TGTGCCAGTTGGGTCGGGACTAGCGGGACCCCAGTGGGATTC

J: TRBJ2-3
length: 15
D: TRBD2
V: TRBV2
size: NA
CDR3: CASRVLAGGTDTQYF
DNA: TGTGCCAGCAGGGTACTAGCGGGAGGAACAGATACGCAGTATTTT

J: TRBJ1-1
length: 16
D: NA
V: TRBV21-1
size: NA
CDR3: CASSKGFGGLRSEAFF
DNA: TGTGCCAGCAGCAAAGGCTTCGGGGGGTTAAGGTCTGAAGCTTTCTTT

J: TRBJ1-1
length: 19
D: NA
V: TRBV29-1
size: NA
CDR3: CSVETVGRGGAVMNTEAFF
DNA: TGCAGCGTTGAAACGGTAGGTCGCGGAGGGGCAGTCATGAACACTGAAGCTTTCTTT

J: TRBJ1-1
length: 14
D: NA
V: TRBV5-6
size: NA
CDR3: CASSSVFPNTEAFF
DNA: TGTGCCAGCAGCTCGGTCTTTCCGAACACTGAAGCTTTCTTT

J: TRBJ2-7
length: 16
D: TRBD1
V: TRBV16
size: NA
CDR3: CASSQLIRDRAREQYF
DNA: TGTGCCAGCAGCCAATTAATCCGGGACAGGGCTCGAGAGCAGTACTTC

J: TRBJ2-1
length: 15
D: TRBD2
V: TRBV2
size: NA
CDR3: CASSSGRALGYEQFF
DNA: TGTGCCAGCAGTAGCGGGAGGGCCTTAGGGTATGAGCAGTTCTTC

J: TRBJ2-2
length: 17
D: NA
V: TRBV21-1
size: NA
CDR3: CASSHEASGRNTGELFF
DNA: TGTGCCAGCAGTCATGAGGCTAGCGGGAGGAACACCGGGGAGCTGTTTTTT

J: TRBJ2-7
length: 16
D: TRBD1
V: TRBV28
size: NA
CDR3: CASSATAGTGEFEQYF
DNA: TGTGCCAGCAGTGCAACAGCCGGGACAGGGGAATTCGAGCAGTACTTC

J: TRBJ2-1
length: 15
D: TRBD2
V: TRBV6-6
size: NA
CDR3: CASTPLRLAENEQFF
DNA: TGTGCCAGCACCCCCCTAAGACTAGCGGAAAATGAGCAGTTCTTC

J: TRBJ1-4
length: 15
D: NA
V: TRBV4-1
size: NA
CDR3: CASSQEDSDNEKLFF
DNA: TGCGCCAGCAGCCAAGAGGACAGCGATAATGAAAAACTGTTTTTT

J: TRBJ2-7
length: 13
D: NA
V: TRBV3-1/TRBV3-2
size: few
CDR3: CASTSSEAYEQYF
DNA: TGTGCCAGCACCTCTAGCGAAGCCTACGAGCAGTACTTC

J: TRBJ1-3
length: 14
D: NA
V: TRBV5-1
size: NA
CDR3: CASTQGEYGNTIYF
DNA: TGCGCCAGCACACAAGGGGAATATGGAAACACCATATATTTT

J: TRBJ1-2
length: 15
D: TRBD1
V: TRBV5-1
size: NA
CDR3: CATDGQERPDYGYTF
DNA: TGCGCCACCGACGGACAGGAGAGACCGGACTATGGCTACACCTTC

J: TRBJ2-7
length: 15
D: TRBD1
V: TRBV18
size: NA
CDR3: CASSPPQGAGHEQYF
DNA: TGTGCCAGCTCACCACCGCAGGGGGCTGGCCACGAGCAGTACTTC

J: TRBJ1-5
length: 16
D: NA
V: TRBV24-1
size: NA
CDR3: CATSDFGEGLSQPQHF
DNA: TGTGCCACCAGTGATTTCGGGGAAGGACTCTCTCAGCCCCAGCATTTT

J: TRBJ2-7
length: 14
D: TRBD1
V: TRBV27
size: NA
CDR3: CASSVDRISYEQYF
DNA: TGTGCCAGCAGTGTGGACAGGATTTCCTACGAGCAGTACTTC

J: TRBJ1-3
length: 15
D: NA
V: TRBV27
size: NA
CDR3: CASSLSRGSGNTIYF
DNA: TGTGCCAGCAGTTTATCGCGGGGCTCTGGAAACACCATATATTTT

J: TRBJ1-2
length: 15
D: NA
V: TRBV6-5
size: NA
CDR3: CASSYGGARNYGYTF
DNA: TGTGCCAGCAGTTACGGTGGGGCCCGTAACTATGGCTACACCTTC

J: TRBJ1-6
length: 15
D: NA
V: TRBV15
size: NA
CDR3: CATSEDKRLSSPLHF
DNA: TGTGCCACCAGCGAGGACAAGAGACTCTCTTCACCCCTCCACTTT

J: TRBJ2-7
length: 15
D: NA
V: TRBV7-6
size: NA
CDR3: CASSLLLGATYEQYF
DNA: TGTGCCAGCAGCTTATTACTGGGGGCCACCTACGAGCAGTACTTC

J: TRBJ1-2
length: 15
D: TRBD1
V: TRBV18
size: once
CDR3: CASSPRLDRGYGYTF
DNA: TGTGCCAGCTCACCAAGGCTGGACAGGGGCTATGGCTACACCTTC

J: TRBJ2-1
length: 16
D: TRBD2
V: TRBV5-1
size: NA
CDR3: CASSLRLAGVGNEQFF
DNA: TGCGCCAGCAGCTTACGACTAGCGGGGGTCGGGAATGAGCAGTTCTTC

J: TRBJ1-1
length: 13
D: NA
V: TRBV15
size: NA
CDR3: CATSRDSGTEAFF
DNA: TGTGCCACCAGCAGAGATTCGGGCACTGAAGCTTTCTTT

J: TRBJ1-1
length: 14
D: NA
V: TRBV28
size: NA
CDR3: CASSLGGKNTEAFF
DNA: TGTGCCAGCAGTTTAGGGGGCAAGAACACTGAAGCTTTCTTT

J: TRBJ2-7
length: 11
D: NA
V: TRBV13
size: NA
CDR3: CASSITGEQYF
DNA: TGTGCCAGCAGCATAACGGGCGAGCAGTACTTC

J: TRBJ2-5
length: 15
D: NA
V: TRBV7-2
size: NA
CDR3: CASSLGGWYQETQYF
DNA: TGTGCCAGCAGCTTAGGCGGTTGGTACCAAGAGACCCAGTACTTC

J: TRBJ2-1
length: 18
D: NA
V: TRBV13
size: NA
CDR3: CASSFSRQTRISYNEQFF
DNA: TGTGCCAGCAGCTTCTCACGCCAGACTAGGATCTCCTACAATGAGCAGTTCTTC

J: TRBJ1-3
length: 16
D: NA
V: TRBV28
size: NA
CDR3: CASSHLADSSGNTIYF
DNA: TGTGCCAGCAGTCATCTGGCGGACAGCTCTGGAAACACCATATATTTT

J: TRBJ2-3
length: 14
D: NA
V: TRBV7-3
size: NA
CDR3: CASSLTTGIDTQYF
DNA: TGTGCCAGCAGCTTAACTACAGGGATCGATACGCAGTATTTT

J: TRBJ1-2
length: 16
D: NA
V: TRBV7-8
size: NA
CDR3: CASSRDLSAVNYGYTF
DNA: TGTGCCAGCAGCCGTGACTTATCGGCAGTTAACTATGGCTACACCTTC

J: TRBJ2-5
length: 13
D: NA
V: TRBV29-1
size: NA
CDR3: CSVLQNRKETQYF
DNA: TGCAGCGTGCTACAGAACAGAAAAGAGACCCAGTACTTC

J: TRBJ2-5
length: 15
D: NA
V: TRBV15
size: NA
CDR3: CATSREMADQETQYF
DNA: TGTGCCACCAGCAGAGAAATGGCGGACCAAGAGACCCAGTACTTC

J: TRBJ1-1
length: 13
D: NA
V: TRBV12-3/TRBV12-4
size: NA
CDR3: CASSWGRSTEAFF
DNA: TGTGCCAGCAGTTGGGGCCGAAGCACTGAAGCTTTCTTT

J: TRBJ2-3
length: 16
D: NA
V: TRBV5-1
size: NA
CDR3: CASSLTLRGRTDTQYF
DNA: TGCGCCAGCAGCTTGACCTTGCGGGGGCGCACAGATACGCAGTATTTT

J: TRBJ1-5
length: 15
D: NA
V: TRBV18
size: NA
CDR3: CASSRGETTNQPQHF
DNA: TGTGCCAGCTCCCGGGGGGAGACGACCAATCAGCCCCAGCATTTT

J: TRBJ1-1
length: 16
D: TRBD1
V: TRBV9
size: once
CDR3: CASSTTGGIMNTEAFF
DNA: TGTGCCAGCAGCACAACAGGGGGTATTATGAACACTGAAGCTTTCTTT

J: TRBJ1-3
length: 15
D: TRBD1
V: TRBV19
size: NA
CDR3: CASSITGVAGNTIYF
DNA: TGTGCCAGTAGTATAACAGGGGTAGCTGGAAACACCATATATTTT

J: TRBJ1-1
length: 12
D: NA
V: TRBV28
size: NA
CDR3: CASRNTNTEAFF
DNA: TGTGCCAGCAGAAACACGAACACTGAAGCTTTCTTT

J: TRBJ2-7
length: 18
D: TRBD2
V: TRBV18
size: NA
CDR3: CASSPGVLREGLSYEQYF
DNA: TGTGCCAGCTCACCCGGCGTTTTACGGGAGGGTTTGTCCTACGAGCAGTACTTC

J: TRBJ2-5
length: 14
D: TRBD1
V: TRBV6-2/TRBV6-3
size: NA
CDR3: CASSPTGGAETQYF
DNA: TGTGCCAGCAGTCCGACAGGGGGCGCGGAGACCCAGTACTTC

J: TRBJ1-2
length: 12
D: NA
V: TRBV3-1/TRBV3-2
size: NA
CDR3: CASSLGQHGYTF
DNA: TGTGCCAGCAGCCTTGGACAGCATGGCTACACCTTC

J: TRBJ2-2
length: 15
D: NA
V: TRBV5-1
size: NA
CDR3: CASSLATQFAGELFF
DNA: TGCGCCAGCAGCTTGGCCACCCAGTTTGCCGGGGAGCTGTTTTTT